A single sample gave rise to the 31 T cell receptor beta chains below, sequenced in a study of T-cell memory formation after mild COVID-19. TCRdb ran MiXCR on the 5' RACE reads and lists one entry per CDR3 protein. The sample includes 400,000 to 500,000 distinct CDR3 sequences, 15% to 25% of them seen just once. The sequenced material came from PBMCs or a T cell subset sorted from them (not recorded which). The receptor set was obtained from an adult woman who had mild COVID-19 (a few samples of this study predate the infection). Cell type and time point are not known.

Only one count was recorded for this clonotype. The chain recombines TRBV6-5 with TRBJ1-2; D might be TRBD1 (6 bases). This CDR3 has 13 residues. CDR1 MNHEY and CDR2 SVGAGI come from the germline V gene. V was cut by 4 bases and J by 5 bases, with 11 bases left in between. CDR3 DNA sequence: TGTGCCAGCAGTTTGTCGGGGACATATGGCTACACCTTC. It is translated as CASSLSGTYGYTF.

This clonotype was seen a handful of times. This chain joins TRBV20-1 and TRBJ2-6; TRBD2 is a possible D gene (5 bases). From germline, CDR1 is DFQATT and CDR2 SNEGSKA (reference sequence). With 3 bases removed from V and 4 bases from J, the gap between germline ends came to 7 bases. The CDR3 has 13 residues. The CDR3 protein is CSARGRGANVLTF. The CDR3, as DNA: TGCAGTGCTAGGGGGAGAGGGGCCAACGTCCTGACTTTC.

This chain uses TRBV7-2 with TRBJ1-2; 9 bases are shared with TRBD1. Germline V gene lookup returns CDR1 SGHTA and CDR2 FQGNSA. With V trimmed by 5 bases and J by 8 bases, 6 bases remained unmatched. This CDR3 is 13 amino acids long. The CDR3: CASSRDREMGYTF. CDR3 coding DNA: TGTGCCAGCAGCCGGGACAGGGAAATGGGCTACACCTTC.

The V gene is TRBV11-2, the J gene TRBJ2-1; possibly TRBD2 for D (5 bases). V lost 4 bases and J 7 bases, leaving 20 bases between the germline ends. CDR3 length: 16 amino acids. The germline CDR1 and CDR2 sequences are SGHAT and FQNNGV. CDR3: CASSSLGPTRWNEQFF. Here the CDR3 DNA reads TGTGCCAGCAGCTCCCTCGGGCCCACTAGATGGAATGAGCAGTTCTTC.

This clonotype has at least ten counts. The rearrangement joins TRBV25-1 to TRBJ2-1, with TRBD2 matching over 8 bases. CDR3 length: 14 amino acids. Germline CDR1 MGHDK, CDR2 SYGVNS. The trim removed 5 bases at V and 4 bases at J, leaving 4 bases unmatched. The CDR3 protein is CASSRTGGYNEQFF. Here the CDR3 DNA reads TGTGCCAGCAGTAGGACGGGAGGGTACAATGAGCAGTTCTTC.

This clonotype was observed a few times. J is TRBJ2-7 and V is TRBV5-1; a possible D gene is TRBD1 (6 bases). From germline, CDR1 is SGHRS and CDR2 YFSETQ. CDR3 length: 14 residues. With 3 bases removed from V and 0 bases from J, the gap between germline ends came to 10 bases. CDR3 bases: TGCGCCAGCAGCTCCGGACAGAGCTCCTACGAGCAGTACTTC. It encodes CASSSGQSSYEQYF.

This clonotype was seen only a few times. The chain uses TRBV15 and TRBJ2-3; D not resolved. V was trimmed by 5 bases and J by 8 bases, leaving 14 bases between them. Germline-derived CDR1 and CDR2 are LNHNV and YYDKDF (reference sequence). The CDR3 spans 13 residues. This CDR3 reads CATSPQKSGTQYF. CDR3 nucleotides: TGTGCCACCAGCCCTCAAAAATCTGGTACGCAGTATTTT.

The rearrangement links TRBV4-2 to TRBJ2-7, with D perhaps matching TRBD2 (6 bases). The V end lost 6 bases, the J end lost 0 bases, and 15 bases lay between the germline ends. CDR3 size: 15 residues. Germline V lookup: CDR1 LGHNA, CDR2 YNFKEQ. The CDR3 DNA reads TGTGCCAGCAGACCTTGGGACTCGAGCTCCTACGAGCAGTACTTC. It encodes CASRPWDSSSYEQYF.

The chain has TRBV7-3 and TRBJ2-3; tentative D call: TRBD2 (6 bases). Per the germline V gene, CDR1 is SGHTA and CDR2 is FQGTGA. Trimming stripped 4 bases from V and 0 bases from J, with 14 bases between. The CDR3 is 16 amino acids. The CDR3 nucleotides are TGTGCCAGCAGCTCAGGCCGGGAGCGGAGCACAGATACGCAGTATTTT. Protein sequence: CASSSGRERSTDTQYF.

The rearrangement uses TRBV7-9 and TRBJ2-7, with 9 nucleotides matching TRBD2. CDR1 is SEHNR and CDR2 is FQNEAQ in the germline V gene (reference sequence). CDR3 length: 13 amino acids. The V segment lost 8 bases and the J segment 6 bases; nucleotides outside the gene matches: 8. The CDR3 is CASLASGAGEQYF. CDR3 nucleotide sequence: TGTGCCAGCCTGGCTAGCGGGGCCGGCGAGCAGTACTTC.

V usage is TRBV6-5 and J usage is TRBJ1-1; possible D gene TRBD1, 5 bases. CDR3 length equals 14 residues. V gave up 5 bases and J gave up 1 base, with 11 bases separating them. Germline V gives CDR1 MNHEY, CDR2 SVGAGI. The CDR3 DNA sequence: TGTGCCAGCAGTACCGGGACCCCGAACACTGAAGCTTTCTTT. Amino acids: CASSTGTPNTEAFF.

The chain uses TRBV7-9 and TRBJ2-1, with 9 bases matching TRBD1. After removal of 5 bases from V and 3 bases from J, the junction contained 5 bases not matched to a gene. The germline CDR1 and CDR2 sequences are SEHNR and FQNEAQ (reference sequence). The CDR3 is 15 residues long. The CDR3 nucleotides read TGTGCCAGCAGCAATACAGGGGGCGGCTACAATGAGCAGTTCTTC. Translation gives CASSNTGGGYNEQFF.

This clonotype was observed a handful of times. The CDR3 sequence is CASTNGQYTDTQYF. The CDR3 DNA sequence: TGTGCCAGCACTAACGGACAGTACACAGATACGCAGTATTTT. The rearrangement uses TRBV11-3 and TRBJ2-3; D is perhaps TRBD1 (6 bases). Germline-derived CDR1 and CDR2 are SGHNT and YENEEA. The CDR3 length is 14 residues. The V end was cut by 7 bases, the J end by 2 bases, with 13 bases between.

The chain is built from TRBV20-1 and TRBJ2-4, with 10 nucleotides matching TRBD1. With V trimmed by 5 bases and J by 8 bases, 12 bases remained unmatched. The CDR3 is made up of 15 amino acids. In germline, CDR1 is DFQATT, CDR2 SNEGSKA (reference sequence). This chain's CDR3 is CSAPRVTGTGDIQYF. In DNA form, the CDR3 reads TGCAGTGCTCCGCGGGTTACCGGGACAGGGGACATTCAGTACTTC.

This clonotype was detected ten times or more. V is TRBV5-1 and J is TRBJ2-7, with TRBD1 matching 8 bases. Germline CDR1 reads SGHRS; CDR2 reads YFSETQ. The CDR3 totals 14 residues. The junction had 1 base not matched to a gene; V was cut back by 1 base and J by 1 base. The CDR3 here is CASSLQGASYEQYF. DNA for the CDR3: TGCGCCAGCAGCTTGCAGGGGGCATCCTACGAGCAGTACTTC.

The genes are TRBV29-1 and TRBJ1-3; D uncertain. From germline, CDR1 is SQVTM and CDR2 ANQGSEA. The ends were cut back, 4 bases at V and 0 bases at J, with 10 bases in the middle. This CDR3 region has 14 residues. CDR3 loop: CSVGGQISGNTIYF. CDR3 coding DNA: TGCAGCGTTGGTGGCCAGATCTCTGGAAACACCATATATTTT.

The DNA of the CDR3 is TGCAGTGCTAGGCAGGGTATAAGAAATGAGCAGTTCTTC. The encoded protein is CSARQGIRNEQFF. The J gene is TRBJ2-1, the V gene TRBV20-1, with D perhaps TRBD1 (5 bases). Deletions cut 3 bases from V and 7 bases from J, with 13 bases between. Germline values: CDR1 DFQATT, CDR2 SNEGSKA (reference sequence). The CDR3 is made up of 13 amino acids.

The chain carries TRBV7-2 and TRBJ2-5; D possibly corresponds to TRBD2 (5 bases). Per the germline V gene, CDR1 is SGHTA and CDR2 is FQGNSA. V gave up 5 bases and J gave up 4 bases, with 11 bases separating them. This CDR3 is built from 13 residues. This CDR3 is CASSAGLVETQYF. The CDR3 coding sequence is TGTGCCAGCAGCGCCGGACTGGTAGAGACCCAGTACTTC.

This clonotype was counted a few times. The chain joins TRBV4-1 to TRBJ1-1; 8 nucleotides match TRBD1. The CDR3 consists of 16 residues. V dropped 8 bases and J dropped 1; count of bases not matched to a gene: 12. CDR1 and CDR2 from the germline V gene are MGHRA and YSYEKL. CDR3: CASLGQETWENTEAFF. The CDR3 DNA reads TGCGCCAGCCTGGGACAGGAGACATGGGAGAACACTGAAGCTTTCTTT.

The chain uses TRBV9 and TRBJ1-4; D might be TRBD1 (6 bases). CDR3 size: 16 residues. Trimming stripped 4 bases from V and 5 bases from J, with 18 bases between. Per the germline V gene, CDR1 is SGDLS and CDR2 is YYNGEE. The CDR3 sequence is CASSQGDVRGNEKLFF. The CDR3 DNA reads TGTGCCAGCAGCCAAGGGGATGTCAGGGGAAATGAAAAACTGTTTTTT.

This clonotype was found many times. This rearrangement joins TRBV24-1 to TRBJ2-5, with 9 bases aligning to TRBD2. The ends lost 7 bases at V and 10 bases at J; junction bases unmatched: 9. Per germline, CDR1 KGHDR and CDR2 SFDVKD. The length of the CDR3 is 13 residues. The CDR3 here is CATSQPGLAFQYF. The CDR3 DNA is TGTGCCACCAGCCAGCCGGGACTAGCTTTCCAGTACTTC.

This clonotype has only a few counts. The rearrangement uses TRBV2 and TRBJ2-2; 9 bases align to TRBD1. The CDR3 runs 13 residues. Trimming took 6 bases from V and 6 from J; bases not matched to a gene: 2. Germline CDR1 is SNHLY and CDR2 is FYNNEI. This CDR3 reads CASRGQGPGELFF. The DNA for the CDR3 is TGTGCCAGCAGAGGACAGGGGCCCGGGGAGCTGTTTTTT.

This chain links TRBV6-6 with TRBJ2-1, with 9 bases that match TRBD2. The CDR3 contains 16 residues. V shed 4 bases and J 5 bases; nucleotides not matched to a gene: 9. Germline CDR1 MNHNY, CDR2 SVGAGI (reference sequence). The CDR3 protein is CASSSIAGVYDNEQFF. The CDR3 DNA is TGTGCCAGCAGTTCCATAGCGGGAGTGTATGACAATGAGCAGTTCTTC.

This chain joins TRBV11-3 and TRBJ2-2; TRBD2 aligns across 7 bases. Trimming at V came to 3 bases and at J to 7 bases, leaving 5 bases not matched to a gene. Germline-derived CDR1 and CDR2 are SGHNT and YENEEA. The CDR3 contains 14 residues. CDR3 bases: TGTGCCAGCAGCTTCGGCGGGAGTATCGGGGAGCTGTTTTTT. Amino acid sequence: CASSFGGSIGELFF.

V usage is TRBV7-9 and J usage is TRBJ2-7, with no clear D. The germline V gene has CDR1 SEHNR and CDR2 FQNEAQ (reference sequence). The CDR3 loop spans 13 amino acids. V was trimmed by 0 bases and J by 2 bases, leaving 5 bases between them. The CDR3 reads CASSLAAPYEQYF. The DNA for the CDR3 is TGTGCCAGCAGCTTAGCGGCCCCCTACGAGCAGTACTTC.

This clonotype was counted between two and nine times. V gene TRBV6-2 or TRBV6-3 combines with J gene TRBJ2-2; 9 bases are a match to TRBD1. CDR1 is MNHEY, CDR2 SVGEGT, per germline. After removal of 6 bases from V and 3 bases from J, the junction contained 5 bases not matched to a gene. The CDR3 is made up of 15 amino acids. CDR3 loop: CASSAGTGYTGELFF. CDR3 nucleotide sequence: TGTGCCAGCAGCGCCGGGACAGGGTACACCGGGGAGCTGTTTTTT.

This clonotype showed up many times. V usage is TRBV4-1 and J usage is TRBJ2-5; D is undetermined. Germline V gives CDR1 MGHRA, CDR2 YSYEKL. This CDR3 contains 14 residues. V gave up 1 base and J gave up 5 bases, with 11 bases separating them. This CDR3 is CASSQVESWETQYF. Written as DNA, the CDR3 is TGCGCCAGCAGCCAAGTAGAGAGTTGGGAGACCCAGTACTTC.

In its sample, this clonotype was seen a few times. V and J are TRBV6-5 and TRBJ1-1; 11 nucleotides align to TRBD1. J was trimmed by 4 bases and V by 5 bases; bases with no gene match: 12. The CDR3 is made up of 17 amino acids. Germline V gene sequence: CDR1 MNHEY, CDR2 SVGAGI. The CDR3 region is CASSLGQGAALGTEAFF. CDR3 in DNA: TGTGCCAGCAGTCTCGGACAGGGGGCAGCGTTGGGCACTGAAGCTTTCTTT.

This clonotype appeared many times. This chain connects TRBV5-1 to TRBJ1-4; TRBD1 might be the D (5 bases). CDR3 length: 18 residues. The germline V gene encodes CDR1 SGHRS and CDR2 YFSETQ. Deletions cut 2 bases from V and 12 bases from J, with 29 bases between. CDR3 residues: CASSLKVAEGLPVAELFF. For the CDR3, the DNA is TGCGCCAGCAGCTTAAAAGTAGCTGAGGGACTGCCGGTCGCTGAACTGTTTTTT.

The V gene is TRBV20-1, the J gene TRBJ2-1, with no clear D. With 6 bases removed from V and 6 bases from J, the gap between germline ends came to 18 bases. This CDR3 is 14 amino acids long. Germline CDR1 and CDR2: DFQATT and SNEGSKA (reference sequence). CDR3 residues: CSANEPGSGNEQFF. The CDR3 nucleotides are TGCAGTGCCAACGAGCCCGGGTCGGGCAATGAGCAGTTCTTC.

This clonotype turned up a few times. The chain links TRBV12-3 or TRBV12-4 to TRBJ2-4; tentative D call: TRBD2 (6 bases). The germline V and J ends were trimmed by 8 bases and 0 bases, with 14 bases remaining between them. The CDR3 extends over 15 amino acids. The CDR3 bases are TGTGCCAGCGGGTTAGCGGTCCTAGCCAAAAACATTCAGTACTTC. It encodes CASGLAVLAKNIQYF.